A single sample is the source of the 3 T cell receptor delta chains below, sequenced in a study of gamma-delta chains in newborns, infants, children. TCRdb made new clone calls on the reads using CATT. The sample has roughly 5,400 delta-chain clones, approximately 3.3% seen once; the top ten hold roughly 15%. The specimen was blood. Every receptor here comes from a child who was a newborn, infant or young child, either healthy, febrile or measles-vaccinated (not recorded which).

In this sample, this clone turned up a few times. The rearrangement uses TRDV2 and TRDJ2; 13 bases line up with TRDD3. After removal of 3 bases from V and 1 base from J, the junction contained 7 bases not matched to a gene. The CDR3 covers 18 residues. Germline V CDR1 and CDR2: GEAIGNYY, EKD. DNA of the CDR3: TGTGCCTGTGACCCTCGACTGGGGGATACGGGTTTGACAGCACAACTCTTCTTT. This codes for CACDPRLGDTGLTAQLFF.

This clone was observed a few times. This chain uses TRDV3 with TRDJ1, with 8 bases fitting TRDD3. Germline CDR1 and CDR2: TVYSNPD and GDNSRS (reference sequence). The CDR3 covers 19 residues. Trimming cost V 2 bases and J 0 bases; bases outside gene matches: 20. The CDR3 here is CAFAFAPTGGTRDTDKLIF. In DNA, the CDR3 is TGTGCCTTTGCTTTCGCCCCTACTGGGGGGACCCGGGACACCGATAAACTCATCTTT. The variable domain in full, completed from reference TRDV3 and TRDJ1, reads CDKVTQSSPDQTVASGSEVVLLCTYDTVYSNPDLFWYRIRPDYSFQFVFYGDNSRSEGADFTQGRFSVKHILTQKAFHLVISPVRTEDSATYYCAFAFAPTGGTRDTDKLIFGKGTRVTVEP.

The chain employs TRDV1 and TRDJ2; D not resolved. The CDR3 is 17 residues long. Germline CDR1 and CDR2: TSWWSYY and QGS. Trimming removed 0 bases at V and 0 bases at J, with 11 bases between. The CDR3 loop reads CALGELPPRALTAQLFF. The CDR3 DNA reads as TGTGCTCTTGGGGAACTACCCCCACGGGCTTTGACAGCACAACTCTTCTTT.